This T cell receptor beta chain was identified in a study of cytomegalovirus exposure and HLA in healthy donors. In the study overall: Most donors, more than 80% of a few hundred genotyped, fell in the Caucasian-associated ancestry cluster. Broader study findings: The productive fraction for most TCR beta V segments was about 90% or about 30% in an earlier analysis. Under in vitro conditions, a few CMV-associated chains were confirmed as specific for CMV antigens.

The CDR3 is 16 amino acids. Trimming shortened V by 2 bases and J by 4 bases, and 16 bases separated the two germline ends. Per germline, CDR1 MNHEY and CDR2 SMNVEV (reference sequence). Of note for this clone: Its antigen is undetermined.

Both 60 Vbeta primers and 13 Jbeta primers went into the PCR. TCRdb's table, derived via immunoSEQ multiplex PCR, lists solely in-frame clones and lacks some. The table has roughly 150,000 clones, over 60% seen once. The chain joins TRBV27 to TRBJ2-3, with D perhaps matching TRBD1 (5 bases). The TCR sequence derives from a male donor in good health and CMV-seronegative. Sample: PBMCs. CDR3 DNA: TGTGCCAGCAGTTTAATCGGCAGGGTGCAATCAGATACGCAGTATTTT. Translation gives CASSLIGRVQSDTQYF.